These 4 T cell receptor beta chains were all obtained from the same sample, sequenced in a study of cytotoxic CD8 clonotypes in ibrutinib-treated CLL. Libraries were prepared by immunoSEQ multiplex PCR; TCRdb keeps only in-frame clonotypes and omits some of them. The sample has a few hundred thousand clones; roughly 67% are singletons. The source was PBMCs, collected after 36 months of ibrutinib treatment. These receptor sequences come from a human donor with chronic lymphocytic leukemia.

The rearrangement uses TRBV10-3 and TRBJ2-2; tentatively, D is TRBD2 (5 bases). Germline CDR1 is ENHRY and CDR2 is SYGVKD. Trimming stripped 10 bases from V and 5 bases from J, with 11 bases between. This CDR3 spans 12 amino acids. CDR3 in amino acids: CATSTGTGELFF. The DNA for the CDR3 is TGTGCCACTAGCACCGGAACCGGGGAGCTGTTTTTT.

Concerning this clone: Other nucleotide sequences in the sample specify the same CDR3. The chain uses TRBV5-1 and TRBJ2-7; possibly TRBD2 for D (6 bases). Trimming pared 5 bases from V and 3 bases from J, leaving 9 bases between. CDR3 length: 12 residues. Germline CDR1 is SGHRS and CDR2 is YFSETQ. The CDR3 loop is CASRGGSYEQYF. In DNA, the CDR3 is TGCGCCAGCAGGGGGGGAAGCTACGAGCAGTACTTC.

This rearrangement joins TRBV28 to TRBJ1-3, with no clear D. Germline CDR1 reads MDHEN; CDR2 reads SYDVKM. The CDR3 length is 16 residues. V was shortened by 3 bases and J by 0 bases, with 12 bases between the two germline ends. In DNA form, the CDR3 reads TGTGCCAGCAGTTTTGCACGGATCAGCTCTGGAAACACCATATATTTT. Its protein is CASSFARISSGNTIYF.

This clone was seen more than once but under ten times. The CDR3 loop is CASSPGLGSYTNYGYTF. CDR3 bases: TGTGCCAGCAGCCCCGGTTTAGGTAGTTACACCAACTATGGCTACACCTTC. The V call is TRBV5-6, the J call TRBJ1-2; no clear D gene. The V gene's germline CDR1 is SGHDT and CDR2 YYEEEE. V dropped 4 bases and J dropped 2 bases, with 21 bases sitting between them. The CDR3 spans 17 residues.